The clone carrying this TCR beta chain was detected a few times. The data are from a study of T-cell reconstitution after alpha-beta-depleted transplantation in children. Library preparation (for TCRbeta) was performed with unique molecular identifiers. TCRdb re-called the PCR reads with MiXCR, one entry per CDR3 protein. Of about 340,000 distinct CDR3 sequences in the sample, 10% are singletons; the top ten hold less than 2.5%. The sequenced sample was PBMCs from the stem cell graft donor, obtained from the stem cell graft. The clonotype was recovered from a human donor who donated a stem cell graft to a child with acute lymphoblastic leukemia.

This CDR3 is CSARAKGLAGGNTGELFF. For the CDR3, the DNA is TGCAGTGCTAGAGCCAAGGGACTAGCGGGAGGGAACACCGGGGAGCTGTTTTTT. The chain couples TRBV20-1 to TRBJ2-2; 15 positions match TRBD2. The CDR3 extends over 18 amino acids. V lost 1 base, J lost 1 base, and 4 bases stayed unmatched. Germline lookup yields CDR1 DFQATT and CDR2 SNEGSKA (reference sequence).